These 30 T cell receptor beta chains originate from one sample sequenced in a study of OX40 agonist ivuxolimab in advanced cancers. This table comes from immunoSEQ multiplex PCR, and its TCRdb copy is limited to in-frame clones, with some not included. Here the sample spans about 64,000 clones, about 90% being singletons. Material: CD4+ or CD8+ T cells sorted from blood, obtained in a trial of the OX40 agonist ivuxolimab. The origin of the receptors is an adult with an advanced solid tumor such as melanoma, head and neck, liver or kidney cancer.

V usage is TRBV19 and J usage is TRBJ1-1; D remains ambiguous. The V gene lost 5 bases and the J gene lost 0 bases, with 4 bases spanning the gap. This CDR3 has 12 residues. Looked up from germline, CDR1 is LNHDA and CDR2 is SQIVND (reference sequence). The CDR3 DNA is TGTGCCAGTAGTGGCTTGAACACTGAAGCTTTCTTT. This codes for CASSGLNTEAFF.

The chain joins TRBV18 to TRBJ1-1; no firm D call. This CDR3 spans 14 amino acids. The V end lost 3 bases, the J end lost 4 bases, and 12 bases lay between the germline ends. The V gene's germline CDR1 is KGHSH and CDR2 LQKENI. The DNA for the CDR3 is TGTGCCAGCTCACCTGAGGGTAGGGCCACTGAAGCTTTCTTT. Amino acid sequence: CASSPEGRATEAFF.

The chain links TRBV6-1 to TRBJ2-7; 10 bases fit TRBD1. The CDR3 is 14 residues long. The V gene's germline CDR1 is MNHNS and CDR2 SASEGT. V gave up 7 bases and J gave up 2 bases; unmatched junction bases: 5. The DNA for the CDR3 is TGTGCCAGCATCAGGGACAGGGGAGCCTACGAGCAGTACTTC. Residues: CASIRDRGAYEQYF.

This chain connects TRBV4-1 to TRBJ1-2, with D uncertain. The CDR3 has 17 residues. Germline CDR1 reads MGHRA; CDR2 reads YSYEKL. V lost 1 base and J lost 4, with 19 bases in between. The CDR3 DNA is TGCGCCAGCAGCCAAGGCGAGAACTCCCGAGGCGGCTATGGCTACACCTTC. Its protein product is CASSQGENSRGGYGYTF.

V and J are TRBV6-1 and TRBJ2-7, with a possible D match to TRBD2 (5 bases). The ends were cut back, 6 bases at V and 2 bases at J, with 11 bases in the middle. The CDR3 spans 13 residues. CDR1 and CDR2 from the germline V gene are MNHNS and SASEGT. The CDR3 DNA reads TGTGCCAGCAGCCTAGCTTATACCTACGAGCAGTACTTC. Its protein product is CASSLAYTYEQYF.

The chain joins TRBV14 to TRBJ2-3; D might be TRBD1 (6 bases). V dropped 4 bases and J dropped 4 bases, with 12 bases sitting between them. The CDR3 totals 14 residues. Germline V gene lookup returns CDR1 SGHDN and CDR2 FVKESK. CDR3 loop: CASSLGPGADTQYF. For the CDR3, the DNA is TGTGCCAGCAGCCTCGGACCAGGGGCAGATACGCAGTATTTT. Combining the CDR3 with reference TRBV14 and TRBJ2-3 gives the whole variable domain EAGVTQFPSHSVIEKGQTVTLRCDPISGHDNLYWYRRVMGKEIKFLLHFVKESKQDESGMPNNRFLAERTGGTYSTLKVQPAELEDSGVYFCASSLGPGADTQYFGPGTRLTVL.

This chain links TRBV11-2 with TRBJ2-5; the D gene is possibly TRBD1 (5 bases). V lost 0 bases and J lost 4, with 18 bases in between. This CDR3 contains 17 residues. The germline V gene encodes CDR1 SGHAT and CDR2 FQNNGV. CDR3 in amino acids: CASSLETTKGWRETQYF. CDR3 bases: TGTGCCAGCAGCTTAGAAACCACTAAGGGGTGGAGAGAGACCCAGTACTTC.

V is TRBV28 and J is TRBJ2-7, with D hard to call. V lost 7 bases, J lost 0 bases, and 13 bases lay in between. This CDR3 region has 14 residues. In germline, CDR1 is MDHEN, CDR2 SYDVKM. CDR3 DNA: TGTGCCAGCAAGGTGGGTCCAAACTCCTACGAGCAGTACTTC. Protein: CASKVGPNSYEQYF.

This clone came up once. CDR3 loop: CASRLTGSPETQYF. Written as DNA, the CDR3 is TGTGCCAGCAGACTCACAGGGTCCCCAGAGACCCAGTACTTC. This chain links TRBV5-4 with TRBJ2-5; tentative D call: TRBD1 (6 bases). Trimming took 5 bases from V and 4 from J, leaving 15 bases between them. CDR3 size: 14 residues. From germline, CDR1 is SGHNT and CDR2 YYREEE (reference sequence).

This chain links TRBV6-1 with TRBJ1-4; D is undetermined. In germline, CDR1 is MNHNS, CDR2 SASEGT. The CDR3 is 12 amino acids. Trimming shortened V by 6 bases and J by 6 bases, and 8 bases separated the two germline ends. CDR3 sequence (DNA): TGTGCCAGCAGCGGACTGGATGAAAAACTGTTTTTT. Residues: CASSGLDEKLFF.

The chain combines TRBV18 with TRBJ2-1; 8 nucleotides line up with TRBD1. CDR3 length: 13 amino acids. Germline V lookup: CDR1 KGHSH, CDR2 LQKENI. J gave up 6 bases and V 6 bases, and 4 bases lay outside the gene matches. This chain's CDR3 is CASSQGAANEQFF. CDR3 DNA sequence: TGTGCCAGCTCTCAGGGGGCCGCCAATGAGCAGTTCTTC.

This chain links TRBV4-2 with TRBJ2-7, with 9 bases aligning to TRBD1. This CDR3 has 17 residues. Germline values: CDR1 LGHNA, CDR2 YNFKEQ. V lost 1 base to trimming and J lost 1 base; unmatched junction nucleotides: 8. As DNA, the CDR3 is TGTGCCAGCAGCCAAGCCGGGACAGGGCACCAATCCTACGAGCAGTACTTC. Translating it yields CASSQAGTGHQSYEQYF.

The chain combines TRBV10-1 with TRBJ2-1; maybe TRBD1 (5 bases). CDR1 and CDR2 (germline): WNHNN, SYGVQD (reference sequence). CDR3 length equals 17 residues. V was shortened by 5 bases and J by 4 bases, with 21 bases between the two germline ends. The CDR3 region has the DNA TGCGCCAGCAGTTTGGGGCCGGGTAAATCTAATTACAATGAGCAGTTCTTC. Translated: CASSLGPGKSNYNEQFF.

CDR3 amino acids: CASSNQGGVAKNIQYF. Here the CDR3 DNA reads TGTGCCAGCAGTAATCAGGGGGGGGTAGCCAAAAACATTCAGTACTTC. The chain uses TRBV28 and TRBJ2-4, with D possibly called TRBD1 or TRBD2 (7 bases each). The CDR3 is 16 residues long. Germline-derived CDR1 and CDR2 are MDHEN and SYDVKM. The germline V and J ends were trimmed by 5 bases and 0 bases, with 14 bases remaining between them.

This chain joins TRBV12-5 and TRBJ2-1; 9 positions agree with TRBD2. This CDR3 has 17 amino acids. Germline CDR1 and CDR2: LGHNT and FRNRAP. With 1 base clipped from V and 6 bases from J, the junction kept 10 bases outside the gene matches. The CDR3 DNA is TGTGCTAGTGGTTTGGCCGGGACTAGCTCTTTGGGCAATGAGCAGTTCTTC. Protein: CASGLAGTSSLGNEQFF.

The chain is built from TRBV28 and TRBJ2-6; tentatively, D is TRBD2 (6 bases). The germline V gene encodes CDR1 MDHEN and CDR2 SYDVKM. The CDR3 extends over 15 amino acids. V was cut by 8 bases and J by 1 base, with 12 bases left in between. CDR3 protein: CASRGGVSGANVLTF. CDR3 coding DNA: TGTGCCAGCCGTGGCGGGGTTTCTGGGGCCAACGTCCTGACTTTC.

The CDR3 sequence: CASTTSGQYGEAFF. In nucleotides, the CDR3 is TGCGCCAGCACAACATCCGGACAGTACGGGGAAGCTTTCTTT. V and J are TRBV5-1 and TRBJ1-1; D is perhaps TRBD1 (6 bases). CDR3 length: 14 amino acids. V was trimmed by 6 bases and J by 8 bases, leaving 20 bases between them. The germline V gene encodes CDR1 SGHRS and CDR2 YFSETQ.

This chain uses TRBV4-2 with TRBJ2-5; possible D gene TRBD2, 5 bases. The CDR3 sequence is 14 residues long. Deletions cut 6 bases from V and 2 bases from J, with 13 bases between. Germline-derived CDR1 and CDR2 are LGHNA and YNFKEQ. CDR3 DNA: TGTGCCAGCAGTGGAGGCGCTGTACAAGAGACCCAGTACTTC. Protein: CASSGGAVQETQYF.

The genes are TRBV7-9 and TRBJ2-3; 8 nucleotides align to TRBD2. Germline CDR1 is SEHNR and CDR2 is FQNEAQ (reference sequence). Unmatched junction bases numbered 6, after V lost 7 bases and J lost 6 bases. The CDR3 runs to 13 residues. The CDR3 sequence is CASTERGPDTQYF. The CDR3 nucleotides are TGTGCCAGCACAGAGCGGGGGCCGGATACGCAGTATTTT. Complete variable domain (other parts from reference TRBV7-9 and TRBJ2-3): DTGVSQNPRHKITKRGQNVTFRCDPISEHNRLYWYRQTLGQGPEFLTYFQNEAQLEKSRLLSDRFSAERPKGSFSTLEIQRTEQGDSAMYLCASTERGPDTQYFGPGTRLTVL.

V gene TRBV10-1 combines with J gene TRBJ1-5, with D unresolved. The CDR3 is made up of 14 amino acids. Between the trimmed V and J ends, which lost 0 bases and 7 bases, there was a span of 10 bases. Germline CDR1 is WNHNN and CDR2 is SYGVQD (reference sequence). The CDR3, as DNA: TGCGCCAGCAGTGAGTCGCCCTCTGGCCAGCCCCAGCATTTT. Amino acid sequence: CASSESPSGQPQHF.

The rearrangement uses TRBV5-1 and TRBJ2-1, with TRBD2 identical over 13 bases. In germline, CDR1 is SGHRS, CDR2 YFSETQ. V trimming: 3 bases; J trimming: 0 bases; junction bases outside the gene matches: 6. CDR3 size: 18 residues. CDR3 in DNA: TGCGCCAGCAGCTCGGGACTAGCGGGATATCCCTCCTACAATGAGCAGTTCTTC. Amino acid sequence: CASSSGLAGYPSYNEQFF.

This chain connects TRBV18 to TRBJ2-7; D is unclear. The CDR3 covers 14 residues. V lost 0 bases and J 4 bases, leaving 10 bases between the germline ends. In germline, CDR1 is KGHSH, CDR2 LQKENI. CDR3 amino acids: CASSPPDKRYEQYF. The CDR3 nucleotides read TGTGCCAGCTCACCACCCGACAAGAGGTACGAGCAGTACTTC. The whole variable domain, remainder taken from reference TRBV18 and TRBJ2-7, is NAGVMQNPRHLVRRRGQEARLRCSPMKGHSHVYWYRQLPEEGLKFMVYLQKENIIDESGMPKERFSAEFPKEGPSILRIQQVVRGDSAAYFCASSPPDKRYEQYFGPGTRLTVT.

The gene calls are TRBV5-1 and TRBJ2-3, with TRBD1 identical over 9 bases. V gave up 0 bases and J gave up 3 bases; unmatched junction bases: 2. CDR1 and CDR2 from the germline V gene are SGHRS and YFSETQ. The CDR3 runs 15 residues. CDR3 DNA sequence: TGCGCCAGCAGCTTGGAAGGACAGGGGACAGATACGCAGTATTTT. Its protein is CASSLEGQGTDTQYF.

The J gene is TRBJ1-1, the V gene TRBV20-1, with D uncertain. This CDR3 contains 11 residues. Germline CDR1 reads DFQATT; CDR2 reads SNEGSKA (reference sequence). Trimming pared 2 bases from V and 2 bases from J, leaving 3 bases between. CDR3 bases: TGCAGTGCTAGACATAACACTGAAGCTTTCTTT. It translates to CSARHNTEAFF.

The V call is TRBV11-2, the J call TRBJ1-1; D perhaps matches TRBD1 (5 bases). V was cut by 4 bases and J by 4 bases, with 19 bases left in between. The CDR3 runs 16 residues. Germline loops: CDR1 SGHAT, CDR2 FQNNGV. The CDR3 DNA sequence: TGTGCCAGCAGCTCCCGACAGTTGACGTATGGCACTGAAGCTTTCTTT. It encodes CASSSRQLTYGTEAFF.

The chain links TRBV14 to TRBJ1-1; perhaps TRBD1 as D (5 bases). V gave up 4 bases and J gave up 4 bases, with 7 bases separating them. The CDR3 has 12 amino acids. In germline, CDR1 is SGHDN, CDR2 FVKESK. As DNA, the CDR3 is TGTGCCAGCAGCCGGGGGGGCACTGAAGCTTTCTTT. Translated, it gives CASSRGGTEAFF.

The rearrangement uses TRBV5-4 and TRBJ2-1; the match to TRBD2 covers 9 bases. Germline CDR1 reads SGHNT; CDR2 reads YYREEE (reference sequence). This CDR3 spans 15 amino acids. Trimming removed 2 bases from V and 2 bases from J; junction bases left unmatched: 2. The CDR3 spells CASSFSGGTYNEQFF. In DNA, the CDR3 is TGTGCCAGCAGCTTTAGCGGGGGAACCTACAATGAGCAGTTCTTC. Together with reference TRBV5-4 and TRBJ2-1, the CDR3 gives the full variable domain: ETGVTQSPTHLIKTRGQQVTLRCSSQSGHNTVSWYQQALGQGPQFIFQYYREEENGRGNFPPRFSGLQFPNYSSELNVNALELDDSALYLCASSFSGGTYNEQFFGPGTRLTVL.

The chain combines TRBV19 with TRBJ1-5; the D is unclear. This CDR3 has 12 amino acids. Germline lookup yields CDR1 LNHDA and CDR2 SQIVND (reference sequence). V gave up 6 bases and J gave up 7 bases, with 10 bases separating them. As DNA, the CDR3 is TGTGCCAGTAGAGGTTCTGGGCAGCCCCAGCATTTT. It encodes CASRGSGQPQHF.

This chain uses TRBV4-2 with TRBJ2-3; 8 bases are shared with TRBD2. The V gene's germline CDR1 is LGHNA and CDR2 YNFKEQ. CDR3 length equals 18 residues. Trimming removed 0 bases from V and 0 bases from J; junction bases left unmatched: 8. CDR3 loop: CASSQDISASGSTDTQYF. The CDR3 DNA follows: TGTGCCAGCAGCCAAGACATTTCGGCTAGCGGGAGCACAGATACGCAGTATTTT.

This chain links TRBV7-9 with TRBJ1-1, with 7 bases lining up with TRBD1. The CDR3 has 16 amino acids. The V and J ends lost 0 bases and 7 bases, in that order; junction bases with no gene match: 11. Germline values: CDR1 SEHNR, CDR2 FQNEAQ (reference sequence). The chain's CDR3 is CASSLARSGTALEAFF. The CDR3 bases are TGTGCCAGCAGCTTAGCGCGATCCGGGACAGCCCTTGAAGCTTTCTTT. Based on the CDR3 plus reference TRBV7-9 and TRBJ1-1, the full variable domain is DTGVSQNPRHKITKRGQNVTFRCDPISEHNRLYWYRQTLGQGPEFLTYFQNEAQLEKSRLLSDRFSAERPKGSFSTLEIQRTEQGDSAMYLCASSLARSGTALEAFFGQGTRLTVV.